This T cell receptor beta chain came from a study of CD8+ T cells in alopecia areata. Treatment meaning: oral pan-JAK inhibitor, 5-10 mg twice daily. Reverse transcribed after extraction, RNA yielded cDNA as the sequencing template. This table comes from immunoSEQ multiplex PCR, and its TCRdb copy is limited to in-frame clones, with some not included. The table records around 190,000 clones, around 60% of them present only once. This CDR3 region has 14 residues. Germline assignment: CDR1 SQVTM and CDR2 ANQGSEA. V was cut by 6 bases and J by 1 base, with 15 bases left in between. V is TRBV29-1 and J is TRBJ1-1, with D possibly being TRBD1 (6 bases). The receptor's source is a human donor with alopecia areata. The specimen comprised CD4+ T cells sorted from blood, sampled at week 4, from a patient treated with tofacitinib. CDR3 DNA sequence: TGCAGCGTGGACTCCGGGACACCGAACACTGAAGCTTTCTTT. Translating it yields CSVDSGTPNTEAFF.